A single sample is the source of the 25 T cell receptor beta chains below, sequenced in a study of blood T cells in healthy people across ages. The authors ran a second PCR of about 7 to 11 cycles using a sample-barcoded 5' primer and a J-beta primer mix. Each CDR3 protein gets one entry after TCRdb re-called the 5' RACE reads with MiXCR. The repertoire holds around 500,000 distinct CDR3 sequences, with less than 60% as singletons. The sample was blood. The origin of the receptors is an elderly man in good health.

The V call is TRBV10-2, the J call TRBJ2-1; D is unclear. Germline CDR1 and CDR2: WSHSY and SAAADI. This CDR3 comprises 11 residues. V was pared by 8 bases and J by 13 bases, with 15 bases between. The CDR3 loop reads CASAAETNQFF. The CDR3, as DNA: TGCGCCAGCGCCGCCGAAACAAACCAGTTCTTC.

This clonotype was found a few times. The V gene is TRBV20-1, the J gene TRBJ2-5, with 12 bases aligning to TRBD2. CDR1 and CDR2 from the germline V gene are DFQATT and SNEGSKA (reference sequence). The V gene end was trimmed by 3 bases and the J gene end by 7 bases; junction bases not matched to a gene: 6. The CDR3 length is 14 residues. CDR3 in amino acids: CSARGLAGDGTQYF. The CDR3 DNA reads TGCAGTGCTAGGGGACTAGCGGGTGATGGGACCCAGTACTTC.

The V gene is TRBV12-3 or TRBV12-4, the J gene TRBJ2-1, with 7 bases that match TRBD2. The trim removed 4 bases at V and 7 bases at J, leaving 7 bases unmatched. The length of the CDR3 is 14 residues. CDR3 loop: CASSSGLVSNEQFF. The CDR3 bases are TGTGCCAGCAGTTCCGGACTAGTATCTAATGAGCAGTTCTTC.

The chain carries TRBV20-1 and TRBJ1-5; D call uncertain. Germline V gives CDR1 DFQATT, CDR2 SNEGSKA (reference sequence). This CDR3 is built from 13 residues. The ends were cut back, 0 bases at V and 6 bases at J, with 9 bases in the middle. DNA of the CDR3: TGCAGTGCTAGAGACATGCTTGGTCAGCCCCAGCATTTT. It yields the protein CSARDMLGQPQHF.

The chain employs TRBV27 and TRBJ2-4; D is unresolved. The germline CDR1 and CDR2 sequences are MNHEY and SMNVEV (reference sequence). This CDR3 has 14 amino acids. V was shortened by 5 bases and J by 7 bases, with 15 bases between the two germline ends. CDR3 nucleotides: TGTGCCAGCAGTCTGGCGAGTGAGGTCAACATTCAGTACTTC. Protein: CASSLASEVNIQYF.

As to this clonotype: Since a much larger clone is just one base distant, this may be a read error. The chain links TRBV7-2 to TRBJ2-3, with 10 bases fitting TRBD2. Germline CDR1 reads SGHTA; CDR2 reads FQGNSA. The CDR3 has 17 residues. The V and J ends lost 2 bases and 4 bases, in that order; junction bases with no gene match: 9. In DNA form, the CDR3 reads TGTGCCAGCAGCTTAAGGCCCTCTAGCGGGAGAGCAGATACGCAGTATTTT. This sequence encodes CASSLRPSSGRADTQYF.

This clonotype came up a few times. This chain links TRBV29-1 with TRBJ2-1, with 7 bases that match TRBD2. Trimming removed 7 bases from V and 2 bases from J; junction bases left unmatched: 11. The CDR3 sequence is 15 residues long. Germline values: CDR1 SQVTM, CDR2 ANQGSEA. The CDR3 DNA follows: TGCAGCGCCCCACCACCGGGGGGTCCCTACAATGAGCAGTTCTTC. Protein: CSAPPPGGPYNEQFF.

The table lists this clonotype with many counts. The V call is TRBV2, the J call TRBJ2-7; D gene unclear. The CDR3 loop spans 11 amino acids. CDR1 and CDR2 (germline): SNHLY, FYNNEI. The V and J ends lost 6 bases and 6 bases respectively, with 9 bases between them. Written as DNA, the CDR3 is TGTGCCAGCAGCGTACAGCGCGAGCAGTACTTC. Translation: CASSVQREQYF.

Regarding this clonotype: One junction end disagrees with the germline gene, perhaps due to a read error. The chain combines TRBV11-2 with TRBJ1-2; D ambiguous. There are 15 residues in the CDR3. Germline lookup yields CDR1 SGHAT and CDR2 FQNNGV. The CDR3 sequence is CASSLDSVNNYGYTF. CDR3 in DNA: TGTGCCAGTAGCTTAGATTCAGTAAACAACTATGGCTACACCTTC. Looking up the rest from reference TRBV11-2 and TRBJ1-2 gives the full variable domain: EAGVAQSPRYKIIEKRQSVAFWCNPISGHATLYWYQQILGQGPKLLIQFQNNGVVDDSQLPKDRFSAERLKGVDSTLKIQPAKLEDSAVYLCASSLDSVNNYGYTFGSGTRLTVV.

This clonotype was detected a few times. V gene TRBV6-5 combines with J gene TRBJ1-1, with unresolved D. The V end lost 2 bases, the J end lost 5 bases, and 12 bases lay between the germline ends. The CDR3 runs to 14 residues. Looked up from germline, CDR1 is MNHEY and CDR2 is SVGAGI. The DNA of the CDR3 is TGTGCCAGCAGTTACGCGGGTGGTACGACTGAAGCTTTCTTT. This codes for CASSYAGGTTEAFF.

This chain uses TRBV12-3 or TRBV12-4 with TRBJ1-2, with no clear D. V was clipped by 6 bases and J by 4 bases, with 9 bases between them. The CDR3 is made up of 12 amino acids. The CDR3 nucleotides read TGTGCCAGCAGCCTAGGGTTCTATGGCTACACCTTC. Protein product: CASSLGFYGYTF.

This clonotype appeared a few times. This sequence joins TRBV20-1 and TRBJ1-6; 8 bases agree with TRBD1. The ends lost 3 bases at V and 7 bases at J; junction bases unmatched: 5. Germline V CDR1 and CDR2: DFQATT, SNEGSKA (reference sequence). There are 14 residues in the CDR3. CDR3 nucleotides: TGCAGTGCTAGTGACAGGGGATCCAATTCACCCCTCCACTTT. Translated, it gives CSASDRGSNSPLHF.

This clonotype was observed many times. The chain joins TRBV29-1 to TRBJ1-1; D uncertain. The V end lost 7 bases, the J end lost 1 base, and 4 bases lay between the germline ends. The length of the CDR3 is 10 residues. The germline CDR1 and CDR2 sequences are SQVTM and ANQGSEA. The CDR3 DNA is TGCAGCGCACAGAACACTGAAGCTTTCTTT. Its translation is CSAQNTEAFF.

The rearrangement links TRBV6-5 to TRBJ2-7; D ambiguous. The CDR3 has 13 amino acids. CDR1 MNHEY and CDR2 SVGAGI come from the germline V gene. V was pared by 0 bases and J by 2 bases, with 5 bases between. DNA of the CDR3: TGTGCCAGCAGTTACTCCAATACCTACGAGCAGTACTTC. It encodes CASSYSNTYEQYF.

There are a few counts of this clonotype. V gene TRBV6-1 combines with J gene TRBJ2-4; D perhaps matches TRBD1 (6 bases). The end of the DNA fits TRBJ2-7 better, so the J call may be wrong. The V gene's germline CDR1 is MNHNS and CDR2 SASEGT. CDR3 length: 13 residues. Here the CDR3 DNA reads TGTGCCAGCAGGGAGACAGGAGACTACGAGCAGTACTTC. Its protein product is CASRETGDYEQYF.

The V call is TRBV9, the J call TRBJ1-2; D ambiguous. Germline CDR1 SGDLS, CDR2 YYNGEE. Trimming stripped 2 bases from V and 3 bases from J, with 8 bases between. The CDR3 contains 13 residues. CDR3: CASSVADHYGYTF. The CDR3 nucleotides are TGTGCCAGCAGCGTCGCAGACCACTATGGCTACACCTTC. Combining the CDR3 with reference TRBV9 and TRBJ1-2 gives the whole variable domain DSGVTQTPKHLITATGQRVTLRCSPRSGDLSVYWYQQSLDQGLQFLIQYYNGEERAKGNILERFSAQQFPDLHSELNLSSLELGDSALYFCASSVADHYGYTFGSGTRLTVV.

V and J are TRBV7-3 and TRBJ2-3; tentative D call: TRBD2 (5 bases). Germline values: CDR1 SGHTA, CDR2 FQGTGA. Trimming left V 0 bases short and J 3 bases short, with 10 bases between. This CDR3 region has 15 residues. This chain's CDR3 is CASSLTPGGTDTQYF. CDR3 DNA sequence: TGTGCCAGCAGCTTAACACCCGGAGGAACAGATACGCAGTATTTT.

The chain links TRBV4-3 to TRBJ2-1; a possible D gene is TRBD1 (7 bases). V was pared by 2 bases and J by 7 bases, with 18 bases between. Germline CDR1 LGHNA, CDR2 YSLEER. The CDR3 has 16 amino acids. Here the CDR3 DNA reads TGCGCCAGCAGCCAACCCCCTAAGACAGGGAGGAATGAGCAGTTCTTC. As protein: CASSQPPKTGRNEQFF.

In this sample, this clonotype turned up a few times. This rearrangement joins TRBV6-2 or TRBV6-3 to TRBJ2-5; 9 nucleotides agree with TRBD1. Germline V lookup: CDR1 MNHEY, CDR2 SVGEGT. J gave up 2 bases and V 6 bases, and 4 bases lay outside the gene matches. The CDR3 totals 14 residues. CDR3 in DNA: TGTGCCAGCAGACGGACAGGGGTACAAGAGACCCAGTACTTC. Translating it yields CASRRTGVQETQYF.

This clonotype appeared many times. The chain has TRBV4-1 and TRBJ2-7; D assignment may be TRBD1 or TRBD2 (5 bases each). CDR3 length: 15 amino acids. Per germline, CDR1 MGHRA and CDR2 YSYEKL. V was clipped by 4 bases and J by 7 bases, with 20 bases between them. The CDR3 here is CASSPRRVGDGEQYF. The DNA for the CDR3 is TGCGCCAGCAGCCCCCGTCGGGTAGGGGACGGGGAGCAGTACTTC.

This clonotype appeared many times. The chain has TRBV6-5 and TRBJ2-7; D may be TRBD1 (6 bases). The V gene's germline CDR1 is MNHEY and CDR2 SVGAGI. This CDR3 contains 15 residues. V was trimmed by 5 bases and J by 6 bases, leaving 20 bases between them. DNA of the CDR3: TGTGCCAGCAGTACCGGGACACCTCTTCGAAGCGAGCAGTACTTC. Protein product: CASSTGTPLRSEQYF.

The gene calls are TRBV4-2 and TRBJ2-3; D assignment may be TRBD1 or TRBD2 (7 bases each). Germline CDR1 reads LGHNA; CDR2 reads YNFKEQ. This CDR3 spans 18 amino acids. V gave up 6 bases and J gave up 0 bases, with 22 bases separating them. CDR3 sequence: CASSQPPGGGPSTDTQYF. The DNA for the CDR3 is TGTGCCAGCAGTCAACCTCCAGGGGGGGGCCCCAGCACAGATACGCAGTATTTT.

This chain connects TRBV6-6 to TRBJ2-4; tentatively, D is TRBD1 (6 bases). The end of the DNA is better explained by TRBJ2-7, so the J call may be wrong. This CDR3 region has 14 residues. Germline lookup yields CDR1 MNHNY and CDR2 SVGAGI (reference sequence). This CDR3 is CASRANRAPYEQYF. In nucleotides, the CDR3 is TGTGCCAGCAGAGCCAACAGGGCACCCTACGAGCAGTACTTC.

This chain connects TRBV12-3 or TRBV12-4 to TRBJ2-3, with 11 nucleotides matching TRBD2. J was trimmed by 1 base and V by 7 bases; bases with no gene match: 7. This CDR3 comprises 16 residues. This CDR3 reads CASTHSGGAGTDTQYF. CDR3 in DNA: TGTGCCAGCACCCATAGCGGGGGGGCCGGCACAGATACGCAGTATTTT.

The chain has TRBV20-1 and TRBJ1-6; the match to TRBD1 covers 7 bases. Germline trimming cut 3 bases from V and 6 bases from J; bases unmatched to any gene: 5. CDR1 is DFQATT and CDR2 is SNEGSKA in the germline V gene (reference sequence). The length of the CDR3 is 14 residues. CDR3 region: CSARDAGGNSPLHF. The CDR3 DNA reads TGCAGTGCTAGGGACGCAGGGGGTAATTCACCCCTCCACTTT.